The clone carrying this T cell receptor beta chain was counted a few times. The sample comes from a study of early T cells in non-severe SARS-CoV-2 infection. Overall study: Bulk RNA from unsorted whole blood was sequenced; chains were unpaired.

Unmatched junction bases numbered 3, after V lost 2 bases and J lost 2 bases. The germline CDR1 and CDR2 sequences are LNHDA and SQIVND (reference sequence). This CDR3 has 16 amino acids. The protocol attached unique molecular identifiers to individual cDNA molecules. TCRdb itself ran the 5' RACE reads through MiXCR, one entry per CDR3 protein. The table lists roughly 90,000 distinct CDR3 sequences, approximately 15% of them singletons, with 0.45% to 0.75% in the top ten. This receptor was obtained from an adult who was a healthcare worker with PCR-confirmed SARS-CoV-2 infection or an uninfected control (not recorded which). The chain recombines TRBV19 with TRBJ2-2; TRBD1 matches at 9 bases. The sequencing sample was made of whole blood. Here the CDR3 reads CASSIRTGENTGELFF. The DNA for the CDR3 is TGTGCCAGTAGTATAAGGACAGGGGAAAACACCGGGGAGCTGTTTTTT.